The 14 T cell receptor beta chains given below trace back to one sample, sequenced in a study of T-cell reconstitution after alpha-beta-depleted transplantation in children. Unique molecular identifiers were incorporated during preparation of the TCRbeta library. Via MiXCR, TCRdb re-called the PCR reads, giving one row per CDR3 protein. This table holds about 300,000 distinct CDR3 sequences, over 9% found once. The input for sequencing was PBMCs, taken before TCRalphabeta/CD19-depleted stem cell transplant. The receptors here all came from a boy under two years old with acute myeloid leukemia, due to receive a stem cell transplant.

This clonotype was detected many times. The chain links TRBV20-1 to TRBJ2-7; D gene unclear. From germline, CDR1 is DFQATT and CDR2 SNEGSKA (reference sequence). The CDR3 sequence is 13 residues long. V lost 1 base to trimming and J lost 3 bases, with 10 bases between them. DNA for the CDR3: TGCAGTGCTAGAGTGGGATCTGGCTACGAGCAGTACTTC. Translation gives CSARVGSGYEQYF.

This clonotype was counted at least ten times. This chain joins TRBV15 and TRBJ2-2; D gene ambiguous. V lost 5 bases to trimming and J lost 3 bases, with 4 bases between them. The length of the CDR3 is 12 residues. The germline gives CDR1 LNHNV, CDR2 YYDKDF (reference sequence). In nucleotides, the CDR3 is TGTGCCACCAGCGGCGACACCGGGGAGCTGTTTTTT. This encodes CATSGDTGELFF.

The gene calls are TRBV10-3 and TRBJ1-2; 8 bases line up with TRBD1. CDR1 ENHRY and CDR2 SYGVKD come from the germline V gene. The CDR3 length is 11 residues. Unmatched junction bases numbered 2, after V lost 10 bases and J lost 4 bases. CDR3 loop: CATTGGYGYTF. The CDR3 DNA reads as TGTGCCACCACAGGGGGCTATGGCTACACCTTC.

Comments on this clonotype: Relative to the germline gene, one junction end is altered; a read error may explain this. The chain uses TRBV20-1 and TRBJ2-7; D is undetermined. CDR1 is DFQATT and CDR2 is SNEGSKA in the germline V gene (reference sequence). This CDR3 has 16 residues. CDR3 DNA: TGCTGTGCTAGAGATTTTTTAGGGCCAAACTCCTACGAGCAGTACTTC. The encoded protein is CCARDFLGPNSYEQYF.

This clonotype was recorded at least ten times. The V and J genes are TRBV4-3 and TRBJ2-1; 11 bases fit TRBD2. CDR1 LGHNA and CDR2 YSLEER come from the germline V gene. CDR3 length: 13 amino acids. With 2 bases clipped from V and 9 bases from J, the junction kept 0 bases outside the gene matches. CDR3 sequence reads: CASSQLAGGEQFF. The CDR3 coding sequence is TGCGCCAGCAGCCAACTAGCGGGAGGTGAGCAGTTCTTC.

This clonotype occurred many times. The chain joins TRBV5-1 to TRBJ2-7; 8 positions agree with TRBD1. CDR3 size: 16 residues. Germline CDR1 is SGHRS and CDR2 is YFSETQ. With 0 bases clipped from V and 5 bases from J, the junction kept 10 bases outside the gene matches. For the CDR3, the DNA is TGCGCCAGCAGCTTGGATGCAGGGGGCGAATTCGACGAGCAGTACTTC. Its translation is CASSLDAGGEFDEQYF. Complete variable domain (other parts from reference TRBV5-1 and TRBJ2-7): KAGVTQTPRYLIKTRGQQVTLSCSPISGHRSVSWYQQTPGQGLQFLFEYFSETQRNKGNFPGRFSGRQFSNSRSEMNVSTLELGDSALYLCASSLDAGGEFDEQYFGPGTRLTVT.

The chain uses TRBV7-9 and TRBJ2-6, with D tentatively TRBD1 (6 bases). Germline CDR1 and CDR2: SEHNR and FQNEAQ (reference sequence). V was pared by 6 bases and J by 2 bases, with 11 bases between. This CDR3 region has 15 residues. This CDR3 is CASRAQGAGANVLTF. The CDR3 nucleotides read TGTGCCAGCAGGGCACAGGGAGCTGGGGCCAACGTCCTGACTTTC.

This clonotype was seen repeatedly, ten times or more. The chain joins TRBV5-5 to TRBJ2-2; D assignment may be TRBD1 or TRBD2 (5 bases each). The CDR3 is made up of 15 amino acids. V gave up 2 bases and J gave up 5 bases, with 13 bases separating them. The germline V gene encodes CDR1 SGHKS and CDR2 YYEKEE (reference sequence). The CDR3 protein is CASSFAGGPTGELFF. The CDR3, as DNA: TGTGCCAGCAGCTTTGCTGGGGGTCCTACCGGGGAGCTGTTTTTT. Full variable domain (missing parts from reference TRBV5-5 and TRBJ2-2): DAGVTQSPTHLIKTRGQQVTLRCSPISGHKSVSWYQQVLGQGPQFIFQYYEKEERGRGNFPDRFSARQFPNYSSELNVNALLLGDSALYLCASSFAGGPTGELFFGEGSRLTVL.

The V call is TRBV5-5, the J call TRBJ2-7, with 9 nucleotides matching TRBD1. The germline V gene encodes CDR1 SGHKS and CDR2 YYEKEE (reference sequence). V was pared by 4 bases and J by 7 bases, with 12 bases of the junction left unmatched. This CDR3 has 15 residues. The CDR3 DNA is TGTGCCAGCAGCCCGTATCTACAGGGGGCGGGTGAGCAGTACTTC. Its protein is CASSPYLQGAGEQYF. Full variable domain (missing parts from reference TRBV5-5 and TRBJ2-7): DAGVTQSPTHLIKTRGQQVTLRCSPISGHKSVSWYQQVLGQGPQFIFQYYEKEERGRGNFPDRFSARQFPNYSSELNVNALLLGDSALYLCASSPYLQGAGEQYFGPGTRLTVT.

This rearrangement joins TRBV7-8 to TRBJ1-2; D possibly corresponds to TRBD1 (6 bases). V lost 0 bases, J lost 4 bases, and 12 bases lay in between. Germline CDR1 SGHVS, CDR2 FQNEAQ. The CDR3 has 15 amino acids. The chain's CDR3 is CASSLAEGGGYGYTF. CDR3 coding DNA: TGTGCCAGCAGCTTAGCGGAGGGGGGCGGCTATGGCTACACCTTC.

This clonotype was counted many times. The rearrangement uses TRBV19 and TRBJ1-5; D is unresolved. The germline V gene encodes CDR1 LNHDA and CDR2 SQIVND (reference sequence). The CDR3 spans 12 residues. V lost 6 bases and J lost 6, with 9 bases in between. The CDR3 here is CASSLDRQPQHF. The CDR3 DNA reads TGTGCCAGTAGCTTAGACCGTCAGCCCCAGCATTTT.

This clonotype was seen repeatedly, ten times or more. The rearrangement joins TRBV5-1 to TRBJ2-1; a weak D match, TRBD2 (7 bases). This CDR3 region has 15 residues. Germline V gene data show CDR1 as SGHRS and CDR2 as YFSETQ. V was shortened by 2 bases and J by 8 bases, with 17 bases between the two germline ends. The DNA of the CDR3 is TGCGCCAGCAGCTTTGAGGGGGGGCCAAGTTATGAGCAGTTCTTC. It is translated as CASSFEGGPSYEQFF.

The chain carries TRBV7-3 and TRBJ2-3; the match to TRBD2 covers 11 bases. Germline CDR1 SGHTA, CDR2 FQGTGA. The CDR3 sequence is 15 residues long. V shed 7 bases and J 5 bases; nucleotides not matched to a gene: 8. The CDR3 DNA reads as TGTGCCAGCACCCCTATAGCGGGAGGGATAGATACGCAGTATTTT. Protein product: CASTPIAGGIDTQYF.

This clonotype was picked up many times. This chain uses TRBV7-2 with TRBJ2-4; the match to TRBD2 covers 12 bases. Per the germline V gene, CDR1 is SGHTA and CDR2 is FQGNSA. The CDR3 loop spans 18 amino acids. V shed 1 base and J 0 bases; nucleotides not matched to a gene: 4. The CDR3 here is CASSLVLAGGLAKNIQYF. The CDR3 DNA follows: TGTGCCAGCAGCTTAGTCCTAGCGGGAGGGCTAGCCAAAAACATTCAGTACTTC.